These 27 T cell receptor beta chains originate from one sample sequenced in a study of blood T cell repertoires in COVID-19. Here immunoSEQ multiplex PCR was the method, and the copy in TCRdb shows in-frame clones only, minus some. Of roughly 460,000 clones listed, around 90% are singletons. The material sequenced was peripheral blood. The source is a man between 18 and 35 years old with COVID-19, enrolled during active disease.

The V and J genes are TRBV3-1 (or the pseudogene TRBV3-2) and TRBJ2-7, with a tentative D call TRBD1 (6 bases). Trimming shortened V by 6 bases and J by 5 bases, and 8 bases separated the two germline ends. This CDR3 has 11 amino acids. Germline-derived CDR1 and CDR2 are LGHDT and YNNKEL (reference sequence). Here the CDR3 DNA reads TGTGCCAGCAGGTGGGGGCACGAGCAGTACTTC. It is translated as CASRWGHEQYF.

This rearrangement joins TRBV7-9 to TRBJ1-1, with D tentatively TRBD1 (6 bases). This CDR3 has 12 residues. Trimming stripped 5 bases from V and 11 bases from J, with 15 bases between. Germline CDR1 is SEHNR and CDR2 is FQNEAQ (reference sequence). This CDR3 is CASSDTTGNAFF. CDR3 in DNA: TGTGCCAGCAGCGATACTACAGGGAACGCTTTCTTT.

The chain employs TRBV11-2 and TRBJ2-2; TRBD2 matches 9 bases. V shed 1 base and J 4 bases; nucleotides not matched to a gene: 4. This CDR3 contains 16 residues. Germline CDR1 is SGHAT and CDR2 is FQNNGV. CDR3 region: CASSLGGGGATGELFF. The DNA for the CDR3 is TGTGCCAGCAGCTTAGGAGGCGGGGGGGCCACCGGGGAGCTGTTTTTT.

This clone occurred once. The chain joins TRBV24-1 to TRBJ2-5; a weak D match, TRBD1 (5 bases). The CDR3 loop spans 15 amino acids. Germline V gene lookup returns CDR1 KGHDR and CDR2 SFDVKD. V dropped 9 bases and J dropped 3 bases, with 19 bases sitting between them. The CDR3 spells CATGAYSRFEETQYF. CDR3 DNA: TGTGCCACCGGGGCTTATAGCAGGTTCGAAGAGACCCAGTACTTC.

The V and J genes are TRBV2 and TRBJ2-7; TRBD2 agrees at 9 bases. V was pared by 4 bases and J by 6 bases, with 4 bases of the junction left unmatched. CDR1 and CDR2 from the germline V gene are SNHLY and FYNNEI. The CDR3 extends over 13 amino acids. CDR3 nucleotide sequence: TGTGCCAGCAGTGGGGGGACTAGCATCGAGCAGTACTTC. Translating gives CASSGGTSIEQYF.

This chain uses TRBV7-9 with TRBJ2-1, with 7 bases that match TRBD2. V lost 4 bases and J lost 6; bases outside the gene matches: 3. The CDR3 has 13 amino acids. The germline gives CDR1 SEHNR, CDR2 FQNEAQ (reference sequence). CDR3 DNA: TGTGCCAGCAGCTGGGGGACTATCAATGAGCAGTTCTTC. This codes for CASSWGTINEQFF. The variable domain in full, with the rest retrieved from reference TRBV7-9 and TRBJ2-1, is DTGVSQNPRHKITKRGQNVTFRCDPISEHNRLYWYRQTLGQGPEFLTYFQNEAQLEKSRLLSDRFSAERPKGSFSTLEIQRTEQGDSAMYLCASSWGTINEQFFGPGTRLTVL.

In DNA form, the CDR3 reads TGCGCCAGCAGCCCCAGTCCGTTAGATACGCAGTATTTT. It specifies CASSPSPLDTQYF. The chain is built from TRBV5-1 and TRBJ2-3; D remains ambiguous. This CDR3 contains 13 residues. V was cut by 4 bases and J by 5 bases, with 11 bases left in between. Germline values: CDR1 SGHRS, CDR2 YFSETQ.

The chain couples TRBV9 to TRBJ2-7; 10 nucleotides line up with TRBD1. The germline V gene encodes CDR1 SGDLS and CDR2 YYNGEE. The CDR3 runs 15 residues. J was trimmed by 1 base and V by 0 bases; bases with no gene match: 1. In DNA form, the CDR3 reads TGTGCCAGCAGCGTAGGACAGGGGGCATCCTACGAGCAGTACTTC. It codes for CASSVGQGASYEQYF.

CDR3 sequence reads: CASSLGLRGEKLFF. CDR3 bases: TGTGCCAGCAGCTTAGGCCTTCGCGGGGAAAAACTGTTTTTT. The chain uses TRBV13 and TRBJ1-4; D is ambiguous. Trimming pared 0 bases from V and 8 bases from J, leaving 10 bases between. CDR3 length: 14 amino acids. Germline V gene sequence: CDR1 PRHDT, CDR2 FYEKMQ (reference sequence).

DNA for the CDR3: TGTGCCAGCAGTTCGGGACTAGCGGGAGCGTCCTACGAGCAGTACTTC. Translation: CASSSGLAGASYEQYF. The genes are TRBV2 and TRBJ2-7, with TRBD2 matching 14 bases. CDR3 length: 16 amino acids. With V trimmed by 5 bases and J by 1 base, 4 bases remained unmatched. Looked up from germline, CDR1 is SNHLY and CDR2 is FYNNEI.

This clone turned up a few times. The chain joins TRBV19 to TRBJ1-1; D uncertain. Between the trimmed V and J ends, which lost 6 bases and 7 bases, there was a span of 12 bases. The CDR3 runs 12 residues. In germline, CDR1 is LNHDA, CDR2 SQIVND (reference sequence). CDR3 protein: CASRPGSLEAFF. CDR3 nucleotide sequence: TGTGCCAGTAGACCCGGGTCACTTGAAGCTTTCTTT.

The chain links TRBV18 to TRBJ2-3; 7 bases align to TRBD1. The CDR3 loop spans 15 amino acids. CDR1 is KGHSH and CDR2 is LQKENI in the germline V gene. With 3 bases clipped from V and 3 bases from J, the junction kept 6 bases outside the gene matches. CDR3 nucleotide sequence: TGTGCCAGCTCACCGGGACAGCTCCCAACAGATACGCAGTATTTT. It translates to CASSPGQLPTDTQYF.

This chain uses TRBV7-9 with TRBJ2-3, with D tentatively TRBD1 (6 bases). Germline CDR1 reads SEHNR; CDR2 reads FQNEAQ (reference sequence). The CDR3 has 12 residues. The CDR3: CATGPSTDTQYF. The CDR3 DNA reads TGTGCTACAGGGCCGAGCACAGATACGCAGTATTTT.

CDR3 sequence reads: CASSYSNRRNNYGYTF. DNA for the CDR3: TGTGCCAGCAGTTACTCAAATAGAAGAAATAACTATGGCTACACCTTC. The V call is TRBV6-5, the J call TRBJ1-2; D remains unclear. The CDR3 covers 16 residues. From germline, CDR1 is MNHEY and CDR2 SVGAGI. The germline V and J ends were trimmed by 0 bases and 1 base, with 12 bases remaining between them.

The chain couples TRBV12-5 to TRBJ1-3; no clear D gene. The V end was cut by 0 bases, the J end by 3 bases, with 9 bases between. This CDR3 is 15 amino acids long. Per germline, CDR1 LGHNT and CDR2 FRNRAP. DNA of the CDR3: TGTGCTAGTGGTTTGGTATCCGGGGTTGGAAACACCATATATTTT. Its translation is CASGLVSGVGNTIYF.

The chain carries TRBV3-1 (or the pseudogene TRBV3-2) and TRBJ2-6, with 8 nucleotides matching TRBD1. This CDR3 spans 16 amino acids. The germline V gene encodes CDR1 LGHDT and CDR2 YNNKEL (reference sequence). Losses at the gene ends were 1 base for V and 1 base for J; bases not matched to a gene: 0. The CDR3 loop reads CASSQGTGSGANVLTF. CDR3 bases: TGTGCCAGCAGCCAAGGGACAGGGTCTGGGGCCAACGTCCTGACTTTC.

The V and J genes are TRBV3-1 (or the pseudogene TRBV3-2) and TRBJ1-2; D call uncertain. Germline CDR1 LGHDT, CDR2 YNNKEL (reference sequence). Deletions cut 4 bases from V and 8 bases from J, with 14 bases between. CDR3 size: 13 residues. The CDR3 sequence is CASSRREAGGYTF. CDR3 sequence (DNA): TGTGCCAGCAGCCGGAGGGAGGCGGGAGGCTACACCTTC.

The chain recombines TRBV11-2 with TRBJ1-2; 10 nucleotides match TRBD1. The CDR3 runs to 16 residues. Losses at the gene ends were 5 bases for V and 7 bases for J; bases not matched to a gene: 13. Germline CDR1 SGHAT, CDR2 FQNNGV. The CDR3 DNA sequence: TGTGCCAGCAGCCGAAACCCGACAGGGGGCAAGGGTGGCTACACCTTC. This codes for CASSRNPTGGKGGYTF.

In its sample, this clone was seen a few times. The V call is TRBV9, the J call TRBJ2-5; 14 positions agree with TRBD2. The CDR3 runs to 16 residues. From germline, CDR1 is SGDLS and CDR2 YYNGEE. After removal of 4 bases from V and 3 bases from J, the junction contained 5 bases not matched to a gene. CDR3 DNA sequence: TGTGCCAGCAGCTCTGGGACTAGCGGGGGTAAAGAGACCCAGTACTTC. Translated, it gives CASSSGTSGGKETQYF. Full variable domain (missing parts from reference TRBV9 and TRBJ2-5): DSGVTQTPKHLITATGQRVTLRCSPRSGDLSVYWYQQSLDQGLQFLIQYYNGEERAKGNILERFSAQQFPDLHSELNLSSLELGDSALYFCASSSGTSGGKETQYFGPGTRLLVL.

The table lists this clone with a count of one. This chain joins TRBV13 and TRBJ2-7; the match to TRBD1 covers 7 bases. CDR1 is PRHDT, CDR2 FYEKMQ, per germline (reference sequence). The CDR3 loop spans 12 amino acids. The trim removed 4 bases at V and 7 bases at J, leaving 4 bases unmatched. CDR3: CASSSLRGEQYF. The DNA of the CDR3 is TGTGCCAGCAGCTCCCTCAGGGGGGAGCAGTACTTC.

CDR3 residues: CARSQRNERDRAAFF. The CDR3 DNA follows: TGTGCCAGAAGCCAGCGTAACGAGAGGGACAGGGCGGCTTTCTTT. The chain couples TRBV5-3 to TRBJ1-1; TRBD1 aligns across 9 bases. TRBV5-3 is annotated as an ORF whose role is uncertain. The CDR3 has 15 amino acids. With V trimmed by 4 bases and J by 11 bases, 15 bases remained unmatched.

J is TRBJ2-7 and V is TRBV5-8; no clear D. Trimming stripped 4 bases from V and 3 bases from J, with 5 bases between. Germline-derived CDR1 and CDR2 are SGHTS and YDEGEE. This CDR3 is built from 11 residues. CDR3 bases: TGTGCCAGCAGCCAAATCTACGAGCAGTACTTC. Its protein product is CASSQIYEQYF.

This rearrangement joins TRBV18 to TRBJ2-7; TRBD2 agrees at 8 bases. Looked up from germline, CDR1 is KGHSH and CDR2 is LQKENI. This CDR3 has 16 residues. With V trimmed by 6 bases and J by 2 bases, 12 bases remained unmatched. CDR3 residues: CASSPLLGLGAYEQYF. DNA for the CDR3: TGTGCCAGCTCCCCTCTCCTGGGACTAGGGGCCTACGAGCAGTACTTC.

The CDR3 DNA follows: TGTGCCAGCAGCCAAGATCGAGTCTTCTCTGGAAACACCATATATTTT. Protein: CASSQDRVFSGNTIYF. V is TRBV3-1 (or the pseudogene TRBV3-2) and J is TRBJ1-3, with D uncertain. The germline V gene has CDR1 LGHDT and CDR2 YNNKEL (reference sequence). This CDR3 comprises 16 residues. Between the trimmed V and J ends, which lost 0 bases and 0 bases, there was a span of 9 bases.

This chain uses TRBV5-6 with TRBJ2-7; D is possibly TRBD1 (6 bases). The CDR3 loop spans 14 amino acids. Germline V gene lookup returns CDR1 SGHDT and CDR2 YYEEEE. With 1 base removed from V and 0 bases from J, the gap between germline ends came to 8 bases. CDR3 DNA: TGTGCCAGCAGCTTGACAGGGCTCTCCTACGAGCAGTACTTC. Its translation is CASSLTGLSYEQYF.

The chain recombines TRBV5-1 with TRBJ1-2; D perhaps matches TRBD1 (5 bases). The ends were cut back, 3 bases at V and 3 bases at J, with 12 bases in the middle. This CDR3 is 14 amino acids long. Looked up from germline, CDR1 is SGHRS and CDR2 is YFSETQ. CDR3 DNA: TGCGCCAGCAGCTACGACAGCCGCGACTATGGCTACACCTTC. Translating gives CASSYDSRDYGYTF.

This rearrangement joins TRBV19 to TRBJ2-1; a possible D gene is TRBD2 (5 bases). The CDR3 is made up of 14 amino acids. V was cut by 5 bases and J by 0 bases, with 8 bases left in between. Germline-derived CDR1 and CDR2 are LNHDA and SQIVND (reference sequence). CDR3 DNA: TGTGCCAGTAGTCTGGGGAGCTCCTACAATGAGCAGTTCTTC. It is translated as CASSLGSSYNEQFF.